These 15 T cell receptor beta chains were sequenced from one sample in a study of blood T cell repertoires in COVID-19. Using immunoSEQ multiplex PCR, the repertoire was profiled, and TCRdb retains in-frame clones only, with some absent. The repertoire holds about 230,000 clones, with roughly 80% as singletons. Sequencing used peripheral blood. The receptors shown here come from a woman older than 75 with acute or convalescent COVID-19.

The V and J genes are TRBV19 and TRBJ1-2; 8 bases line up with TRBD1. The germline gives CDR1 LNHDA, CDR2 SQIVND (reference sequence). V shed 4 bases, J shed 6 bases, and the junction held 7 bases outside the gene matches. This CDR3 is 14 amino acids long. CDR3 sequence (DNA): TGTGCCAGTAGTACTTTGACAGGGGCCGATGGCTACACCTTC. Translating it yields CASSTLTGADGYTF.

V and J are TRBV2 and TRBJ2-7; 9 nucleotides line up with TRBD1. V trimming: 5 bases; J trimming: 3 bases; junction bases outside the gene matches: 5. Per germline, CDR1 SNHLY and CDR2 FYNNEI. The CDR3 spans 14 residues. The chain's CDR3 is CASSTGTGNYEQYF. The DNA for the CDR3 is TGTGCCAGCAGTACCGGGACAGGGAACTACGAGCAGTACTTC.

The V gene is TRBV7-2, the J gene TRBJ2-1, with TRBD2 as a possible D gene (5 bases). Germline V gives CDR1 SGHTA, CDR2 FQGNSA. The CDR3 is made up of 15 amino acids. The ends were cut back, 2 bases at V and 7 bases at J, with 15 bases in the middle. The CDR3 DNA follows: TGTGCCAGCAGCTTATCGGCTCGGAGAGGGAATGAGCAGTTCTTC. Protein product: CASSLSARRGNEQFF.

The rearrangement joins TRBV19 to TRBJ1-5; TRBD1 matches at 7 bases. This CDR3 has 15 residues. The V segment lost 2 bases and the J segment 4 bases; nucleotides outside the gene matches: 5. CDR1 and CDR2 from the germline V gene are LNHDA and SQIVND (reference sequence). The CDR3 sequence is CASSIPGTDNQPQHF. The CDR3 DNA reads TGTGCCAGTAGTATACCCGGGACAGATAATCAGCCCCAGCATTTT. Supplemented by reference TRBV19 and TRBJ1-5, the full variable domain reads DGGITQSPKYLFRKEGQNVTLSCEQNLNHDAMYWYRQDPGQGLRLIYYSQIVNDFQKGDIAEGYSVSREKKESFPLTVTSAQKNPTAFYLCASSIPGTDNQPQHFGDGTRLSIL.

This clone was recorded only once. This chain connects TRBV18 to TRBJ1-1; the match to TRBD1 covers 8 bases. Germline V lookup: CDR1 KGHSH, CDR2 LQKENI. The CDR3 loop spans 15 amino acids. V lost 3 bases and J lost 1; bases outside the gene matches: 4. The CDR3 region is CASSPTGARNTEAFF. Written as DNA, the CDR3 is TGTGCCAGCTCACCGACAGGGGCTAGGAACACTGAAGCTTTCTTT.

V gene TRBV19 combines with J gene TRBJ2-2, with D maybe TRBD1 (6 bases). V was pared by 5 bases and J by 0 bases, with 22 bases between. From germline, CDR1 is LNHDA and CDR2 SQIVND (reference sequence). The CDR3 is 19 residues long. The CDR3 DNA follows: TGTGCCAGTAGTGCCTGGACAGAGTTTTTCCCCTCGAACACCGGGGAGCTGTTTTTT. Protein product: CASSAWTEFFPSNTGELFF.

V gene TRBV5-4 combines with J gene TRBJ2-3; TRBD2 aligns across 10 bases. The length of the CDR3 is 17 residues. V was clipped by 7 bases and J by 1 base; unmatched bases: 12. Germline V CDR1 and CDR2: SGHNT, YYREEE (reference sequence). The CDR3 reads CASGYRLAGDGTDTQYF. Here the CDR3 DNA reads TGTGCCAGCGGGTACAGACTAGCGGGTGACGGCACAGATACGCAGTATTTT.

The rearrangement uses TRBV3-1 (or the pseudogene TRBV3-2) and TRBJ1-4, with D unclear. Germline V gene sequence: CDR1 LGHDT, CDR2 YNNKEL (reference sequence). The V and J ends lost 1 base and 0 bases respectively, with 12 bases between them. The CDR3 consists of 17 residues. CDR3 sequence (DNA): TGTGCCAGCAGCCAAGTGTTAAGCCGCGCAACTAATGAAAAACTGTTTTTT. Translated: CASSQVLSRATNEKLFF.

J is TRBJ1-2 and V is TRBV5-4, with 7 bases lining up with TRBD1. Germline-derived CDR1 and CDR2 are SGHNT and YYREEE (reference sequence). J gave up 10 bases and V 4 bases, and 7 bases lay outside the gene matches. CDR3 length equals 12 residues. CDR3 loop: CASSLGTDDYTF. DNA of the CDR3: TGTGCCAGCAGCCTCGGGACAGACGACTACACCTTC.

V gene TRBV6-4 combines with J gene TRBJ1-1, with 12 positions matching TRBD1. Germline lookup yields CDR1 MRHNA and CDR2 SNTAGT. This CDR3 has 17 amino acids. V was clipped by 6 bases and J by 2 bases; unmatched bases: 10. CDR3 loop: CASRQSGQGARNTEAFF. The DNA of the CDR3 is TGTGCCAGCAGACAATCGGGACAGGGGGCCCGCAACACTGAAGCTTTCTTT.

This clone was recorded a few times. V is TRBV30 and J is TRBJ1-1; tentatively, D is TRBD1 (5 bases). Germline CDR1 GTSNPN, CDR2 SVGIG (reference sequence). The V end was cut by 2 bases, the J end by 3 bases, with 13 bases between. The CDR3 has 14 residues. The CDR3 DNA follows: TGTGCCTGGAGTAAAACAGGCGTCCACACTGAAGCTTTCTTT. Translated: CAWSKTGVHTEAFF.

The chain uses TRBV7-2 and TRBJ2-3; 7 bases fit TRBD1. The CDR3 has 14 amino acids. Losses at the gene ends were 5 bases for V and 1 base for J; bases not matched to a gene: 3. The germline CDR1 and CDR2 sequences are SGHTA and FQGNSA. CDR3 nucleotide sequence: TGTGCCAGCAGCCCCCAGGGGGGCACAGATACGCAGTATTTT. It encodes CASSPQGGTDTQYF.

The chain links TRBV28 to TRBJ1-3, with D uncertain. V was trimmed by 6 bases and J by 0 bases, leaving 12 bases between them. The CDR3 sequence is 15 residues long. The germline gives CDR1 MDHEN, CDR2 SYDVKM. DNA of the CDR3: TGTGCCAGCAGCAGGACTGAGAACTCTGGAAACACCATATATTTT. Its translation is CASSRTENSGNTIYF.

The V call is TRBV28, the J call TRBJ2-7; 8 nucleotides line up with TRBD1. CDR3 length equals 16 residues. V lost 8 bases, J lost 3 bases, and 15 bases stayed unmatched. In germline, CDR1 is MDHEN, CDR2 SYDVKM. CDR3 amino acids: CASQAPNRGIHYEQYF. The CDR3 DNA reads TGTGCCAGCCAAGCCCCTAACAGGGGGATACACTACGAGCAGTACTTC. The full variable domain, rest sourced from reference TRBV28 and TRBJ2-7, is DVKVTQSSRYLVKRTGEKVFLECVQDMDHENMFWYRQDPGLGLRLIYFSYDVKMKEKGDIPEGYSVSREKKERFSLILESASTNQTSMYLCASQAPNRGIHYEQYFGPGTRLTVT.

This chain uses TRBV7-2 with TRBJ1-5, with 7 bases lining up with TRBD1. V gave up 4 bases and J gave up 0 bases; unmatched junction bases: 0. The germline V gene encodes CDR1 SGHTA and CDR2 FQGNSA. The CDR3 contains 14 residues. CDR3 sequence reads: CASSYRGSNQPQHF. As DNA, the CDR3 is TGTGCCAGCAGCTACAGGGGTAGCAATCAGCCCCAGCATTTT.